This TCR beta chain was sequenced during a study of cytomegalovirus exposure and HLA in healthy donors listed by TCRdb under 2017. The study in broad terms: An earlier analysis of about 560 of the donors reported approximately 260 Gb of sequence data and 117 million unique TCR beta sequences obtained from about 179 million T cells. To study patterns of TCR occurrence, a later analysis re-analyzed previously published TCR beta repertoires from 666 donors and added high-resolution HLA genotyping. The study combined high-throughput TCR immunosequencing, statistical association of individual TCRs with disease status, and machine learning to predict cytomegalovirus infection status. An early release covering some 640 HLA-typed donors comprised about 310 gigabases of sequencing data and approximately 80 million unique TCR sequences. Typing coverage varied by locus: about 629-630 donors for A, B, C, DRB1 and DQB1; roughly 560 for DQA1; more than 600 for DPA1; roughly 450 for DPB1. In an earlier analysis of 500 to 650 of the donors, high-throughput TCR beta sequencing was used to judge whether each TCR beta V gene segment behaved as functional or pseudogenic. Among around 400 genotyped donors of the cohort, an average of approximately 240,000 unique TCR beta nucleotide sequences were sequenced per donor, roughly 20% of them non-productive. About 5 DR-DQ haplotypes were handled as single units for association and clustering, since linkage in the cohort was strong. The T cell repertoires of 666 subjects were profiled by immunosequencing and related to cytomegalovirus serostatus. HLA typing included class I and class II loci at four-digit resolution. Alongside the repertoire data, information on donor age, sex, ethnicity and CMV serostatus was compiled. In a later genetic analysis, genome-wide SNP genotypes for about 55% of the roughly 670 donors were used, and that subset was treated as a discovery cohort. The genetic ancestry cluster associated with self-reported Caucasian donors included 81% of the 350 to 500 genotyped donors. The study aimed to test whether signatures of past pathogen exposure could be identified by cataloging public T cell receptors. Rather than using new phenotypic data, the later analysis identified candidate immune exposures from TCR beta sequences and from how often those sequences occurred across donors. Every discovery cohort repertoire had been produced on one sequencing platform. Besides the first cohort of around 670 subjects, a separate validation cohort made up of 120 or so different subjects was used.

Library method: the immunoSEQ multiplex PCR assay. The multiplex PCR relied on a mix of 60 forward primers for TCR Vbeta segments and 13 reverse primers for TCR Jbeta segments. The CDR3 region of rearranged TCR beta genes was amplified from genomic DNA by a multiplex PCR assay. The amplified TCR beta libraries were sequenced on the Illumina HiSeq System as 87-base-pair reads. Under the source paper's analysis protocol: In a later analysis, tens of millions of unique TCR beta chains were counted across the approximately 670 repertoires, and approximately 11 million of these chains were shared by at least two donors. A nearest-neighbor algorithm error-corrected the raw reads and collapsed the reads into unique sequences, merging closely related sequences to remove PCR and sequencing errors. Alignment of CDR3 sequences to IMGT reference sequences was used to assign V, D and J gene segments. For a sequence to be retained, a match of at least six nucleotides to both a V gene segment and a J gene segment was required. A rearrangement counted as productive if the CDR3 had no stop codons and remained in frame with V and J, and every other rearrangement counted as non-productive. Following IMGT convention, CDR3 was defined as the stretch from the second conserved V-encoded cysteine up to the conserved J-encoded phenylalanine. In an earlier analysis of roughly 580 of the donors, sequences lacking an unambiguous match to a single V gene segment were excluded. An earlier analysis of about 590 of the donors classified V segments as functional when productive rearrangements were above 56.7% and as segregating when the standard deviation between donors was above 5%. A statistical classification framework was developed to diagnose cytomegalovirus status using the catalog of TCR beta chain sequences. In a later analysis, V and J genes were assigned by comparing TCR nucleotide sequences against IMGT/GENE-DB human TR gene sequences. A later analysis assigned CDR3 sequences and most-parsimonious VDJ recombination scenarios with the TCRdist pipeline. In a later analysis, each TCR beta chain was defined by its CDR3 amino acid sequence together with its V-gene family, and reads lacking a unique V-gene family were excluded. In a later analysis, 550 to 650 highly shared, low-generation-probability nucleotide sequences were removed to address suspected cross-contamination and a sequencing artifact. A later analysis calculated a clonal expansion index for each public chain from normalized within-repertoire ranks of inferred template counts. Generation probabilities in a later analysis came from a VDJ recombination model fitted to out-of-frame rearrangements, and those results were checked against IGoR. A later analysis scored TCR-TCR, TCR-HLA and TCR-CMV co-occurrence with hypergeometric tests, applying a repertoire-size bias correction to TCR pairs. False discovery rates were estimated in a later analysis by permuting HLA or CMV assignments 20 times. In a later analysis, co-occurring TCRs were grouped using DBSCAN, and TCRdist sequence similarity was added for clustering within HLA-allele-positive subsets. Repertoires with fewer than 30,000 or more than 120,000 public chains, plus five repertoires with anomalous nucleotide sharing, were excluded from co-occurrence clustering. TCRdb took this table from immuneACCESS and kept in-frame rearrangements with V and J called. Such tables lack part of the clones; where checked against another copy, unresolved V genes explain under half of the gap, and the rest is unexplained. Clone size and the V and J calls come from that table; the DNA yielded D and trimming. In all, the sample holds about 180,000 clones, and around 83% of those were seen once. Under 1.5% of the sample lies in the top ten.

In total, 630 or so healthy bone marrow donors made up the cohort. All cohort members were sampled while nominally healthy, although unrecorded immune exposures were likely present. The donor tested CMV seropositive and was one of the 289 seropositive cohort members. Each donor provided a peripheral blood sample, and peripheral blood mononuclear cells were used for TCR beta sequencing. Genomic DNA was extracted from the blood cell samples with the Qiagen DNeasy Blood Extraction Kit. With regard to this clone: No cognate antigen has been identified for it. No much larger clone is present one base from it, and per-base qualities are unavailable.

Study-wide conclusions, independent of this receptor: According to a later genetic analysis, donors in an Asian-associated ancestry cluster had fewer N-insertions in productive TCRs than the approximately 670-donor mean. Specific HLA alleles were associated with 15,000 to 20,000 TCR beta sequences at a false discovery rate of 0.05 in a later analysis. Because counts were too low, about 15 rarely observed V segments, including chromosome 9 orphons, were left out of the earlier analysis of about 620 of the donors. A few of the identified cytomegalovirus-associated TCR beta chains were confirmed in vitro to be specific for cytomegalovirus antigens. Correlated functional status among segregating V segments might reflect linkage disequilibrium, but an unknown experimental factor could not be ruled out. The authors suggested that the approach could potentially be generalized to other disease states and immunological phenotypes. The cohort was sequenced for TCR beta chains only, and without alpha or paired-chain data the features that could be detected were limited. According to a later analysis, TCR association rates differed among HLA loci, with DRB1 alleles showing the most associated TCRs and HLA-C alleles showing the fewest. In the study, 150 to 200 TCR beta chains were listed as associated with cytomegalovirus. Roughly uniform sequencing depth across donors was assumed in presence/absence analyses, although this assumption may not hold. In both the original and validation cohorts, the classifier was reported to diagnose cytomegalovirus status with high specificity and sensitivity. The sequencing pipeline was judged likely to have produced a cluster of highly shared sequence variants as a technical artifact. A further reported finding was that TCR beta sequences accurately predicted the HLA-A and HLA-B alleles for most subjects in the first cohort. Assigning TCR associations to individual alleles was difficult when HLA alleles, especially DR and DQ, strongly co-occurred. V-gene and J-gene trimming of TCR beta chains was associated with a missense DCLRE1C variant in a later genetic analysis, and the association was replicated in an independent cohort. The only immune exposure information available for the cohort was CMV serostatus. Several of the top co-occurrence clusters appeared to be linked to parvovirus B19, influenza, CMV and Epstein-Barr virus, according to a later analysis. Most TCR sequences were observed very rarely across donors, whereas some public TCRs were present in many individuals. Compared with equally common non-associated chains, HLA-associated TCR beta chains in a later analysis were more clonally expanded and had lower generation probabilities. Because some donors lacked HLA typing at each locus, the association tests relied only on the typed subset. An earlier analysis of 587 of the donors showed that most TCR beta V segments appeared in productive rearrangements either about 87% or about 30% of the time, which broadly matched IMGT annotations. According to a later analysis, most CMV-associated TCR beta chains appeared to be HLA-restricted, and the HLA associations seemed to be driven largely by CMV exposure.

The sequence was collected from a girl under 10 years old in good health and CMV-seropositive. The sequencing sample was made of PBMCs.

CDR3 sequence: CASSVLATGGDEAFF. The base sequence is TGTGCCAGCAGCGTTCTGGCGACAGGGGGGGATGAAGCTTTCTTT. The chain links TRBV27 with TRBJ1-1, and TRBD1 aligns with 9 junction nucleotides. The germline V gene (reference sequence) specifies MNHEY as CDR1 and SMNVEV as CDR2. The CDR3 goes from the cysteine to the phenylalanine over 15 residues. This entry keeps only the CDR3 DNA: 45 bases, framed from base 1. From V the trimming removes 6 bases and from J it removes 7 bases, while the gene matches leave 12 bases of the junction unaccounted for.